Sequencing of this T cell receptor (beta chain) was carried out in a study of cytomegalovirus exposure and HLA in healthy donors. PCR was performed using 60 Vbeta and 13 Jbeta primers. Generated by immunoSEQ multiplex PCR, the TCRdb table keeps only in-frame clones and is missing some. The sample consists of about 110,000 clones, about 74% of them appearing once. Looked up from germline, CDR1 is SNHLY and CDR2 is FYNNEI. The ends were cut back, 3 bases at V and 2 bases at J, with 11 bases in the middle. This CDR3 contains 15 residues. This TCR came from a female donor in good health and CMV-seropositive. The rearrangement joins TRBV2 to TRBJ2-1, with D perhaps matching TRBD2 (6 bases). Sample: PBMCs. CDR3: CASSDRRTTYNEQFF. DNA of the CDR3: TGTGCCAGCAGTGACCGGCGGACTACCTACAATGAGCAGTTCTTC.